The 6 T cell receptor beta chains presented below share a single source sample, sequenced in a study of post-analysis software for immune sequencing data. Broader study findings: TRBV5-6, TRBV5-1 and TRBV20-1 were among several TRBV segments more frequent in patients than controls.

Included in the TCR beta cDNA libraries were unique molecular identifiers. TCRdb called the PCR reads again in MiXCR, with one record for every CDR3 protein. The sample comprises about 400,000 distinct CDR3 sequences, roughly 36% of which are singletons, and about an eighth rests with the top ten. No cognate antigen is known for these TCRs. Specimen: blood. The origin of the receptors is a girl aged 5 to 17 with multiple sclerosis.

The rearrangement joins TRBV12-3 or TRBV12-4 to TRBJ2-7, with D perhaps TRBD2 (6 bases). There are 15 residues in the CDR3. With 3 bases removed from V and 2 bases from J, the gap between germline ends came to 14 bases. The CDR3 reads CASSFAASVAYEQYF. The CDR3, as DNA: TGTGCCAGCAGTTTTGCGGCTAGCGTCGCCTACGAGCAGTACTTC.

The CDR3 protein is CASGLTTGASTDTQYF. Written as DNA, the CDR3 is TGTGCTAGTGGTTTGACGACAGGGGCCTCCACAGATACGCAGTATTTT. The J gene is TRBJ2-3, the V gene TRBV12-5; 8 bases fit TRBD1. Germline lookup yields CDR1 LGHNT and CDR2 FRNRAP. Trimming took 2 bases from V and 2 from J; bases not matched to a gene: 6. This CDR3 contains 16 residues.

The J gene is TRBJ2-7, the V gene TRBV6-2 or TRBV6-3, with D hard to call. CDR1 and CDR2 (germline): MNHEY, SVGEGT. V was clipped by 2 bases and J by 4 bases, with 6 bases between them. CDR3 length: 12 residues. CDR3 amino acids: CASSYPDYEQYF. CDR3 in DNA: TGTGCCAGCAGTTACCCCGATTACGAGCAGTACTTC.

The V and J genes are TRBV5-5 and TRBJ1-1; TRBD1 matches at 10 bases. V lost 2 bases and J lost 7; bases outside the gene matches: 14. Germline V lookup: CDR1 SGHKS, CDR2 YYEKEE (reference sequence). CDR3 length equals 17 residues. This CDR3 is CASSFGGPDRGLNEAFF. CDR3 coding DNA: TGTGCCAGCAGCTTTGGTGGGCCTGACAGGGGGCTAAATGAAGCTTTCTTT.

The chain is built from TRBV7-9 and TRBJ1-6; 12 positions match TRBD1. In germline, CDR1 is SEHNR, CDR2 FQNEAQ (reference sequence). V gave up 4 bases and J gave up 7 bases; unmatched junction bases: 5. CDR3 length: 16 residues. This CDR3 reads CASSSGQGARNSPLHF. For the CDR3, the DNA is TGTGCCAGCAGCTCGGGACAGGGGGCCAGAAATTCACCCCTCCACTTT.

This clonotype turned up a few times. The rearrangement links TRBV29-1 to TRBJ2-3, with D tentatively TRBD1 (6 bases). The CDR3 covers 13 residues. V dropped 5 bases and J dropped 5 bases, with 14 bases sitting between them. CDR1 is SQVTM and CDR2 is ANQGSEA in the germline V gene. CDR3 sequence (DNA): TGCAGCGTTCCGGGACACATAGAAGATACGCAGTATTTT. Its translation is CSVPGHIEDTQYF.